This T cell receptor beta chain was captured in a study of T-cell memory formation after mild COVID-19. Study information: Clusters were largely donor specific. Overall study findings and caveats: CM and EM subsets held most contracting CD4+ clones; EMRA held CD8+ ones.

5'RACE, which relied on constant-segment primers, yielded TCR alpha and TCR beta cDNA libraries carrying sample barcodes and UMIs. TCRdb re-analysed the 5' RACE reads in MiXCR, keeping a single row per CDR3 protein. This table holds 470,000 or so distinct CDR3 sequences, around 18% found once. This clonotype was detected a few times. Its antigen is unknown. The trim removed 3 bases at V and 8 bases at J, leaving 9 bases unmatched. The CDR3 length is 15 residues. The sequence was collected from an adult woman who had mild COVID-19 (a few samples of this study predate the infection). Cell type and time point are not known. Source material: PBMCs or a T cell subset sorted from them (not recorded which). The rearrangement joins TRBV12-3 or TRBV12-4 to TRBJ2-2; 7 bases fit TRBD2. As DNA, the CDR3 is TGTGCCAGCAGTTTCGGCGGGGGTCTTGGAGGGGAGCTGTTTTTT. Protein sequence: CASSFGGGLGGELFF.